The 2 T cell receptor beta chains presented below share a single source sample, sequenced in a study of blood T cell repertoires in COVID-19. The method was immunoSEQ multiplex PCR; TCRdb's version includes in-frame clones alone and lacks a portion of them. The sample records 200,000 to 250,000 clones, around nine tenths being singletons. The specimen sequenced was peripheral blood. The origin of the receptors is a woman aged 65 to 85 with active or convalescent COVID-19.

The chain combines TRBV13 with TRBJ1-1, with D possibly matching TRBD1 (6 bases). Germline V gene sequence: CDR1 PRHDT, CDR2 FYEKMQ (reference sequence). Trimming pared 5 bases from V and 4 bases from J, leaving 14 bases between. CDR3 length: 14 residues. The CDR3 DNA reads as TGTGCCAGCAGCGAGACAACAGGGTTCACTGAAGCTTTCTTT. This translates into CASSETTGFTEAFF.

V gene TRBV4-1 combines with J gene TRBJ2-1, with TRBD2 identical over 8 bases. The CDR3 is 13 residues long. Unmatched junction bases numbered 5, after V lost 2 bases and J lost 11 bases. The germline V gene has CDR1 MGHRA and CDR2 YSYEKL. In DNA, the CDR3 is TGCGCCAGCAGCCAAACTCTAGCGGGTAAGCAGTTCTTC. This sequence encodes CASSQTLAGKQFF.